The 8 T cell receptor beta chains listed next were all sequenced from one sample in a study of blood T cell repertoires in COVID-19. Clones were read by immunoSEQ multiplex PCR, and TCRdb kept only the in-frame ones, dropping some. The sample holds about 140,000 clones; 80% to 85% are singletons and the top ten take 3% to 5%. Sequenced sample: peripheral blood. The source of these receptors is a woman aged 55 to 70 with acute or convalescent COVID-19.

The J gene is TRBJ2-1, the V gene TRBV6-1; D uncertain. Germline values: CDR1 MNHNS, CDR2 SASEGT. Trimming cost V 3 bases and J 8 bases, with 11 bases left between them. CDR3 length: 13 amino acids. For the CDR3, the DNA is TGTGCCAGCAGTGATTGGCCCAGCGATGAGCAGTTCTTC. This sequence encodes CASSDWPSDEQFF.

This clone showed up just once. The CDR3 reads CASSPRGRVKNIQYF. As DNA, the CDR3 is TGTGCCAGCAGCCCGAGAGGGCGGGTCAAAAACATTCAGTACTTC. The V and J genes are TRBV11-3 and TRBJ2-4, with a tentative D call TRBD2 (5 bases). The germline V gene has CDR1 SGHNT and CDR2 YENEEA. CDR3 length: 15 amino acids. The V gene lost 5 bases and the J gene lost 3 bases, with 14 bases spanning the gap.

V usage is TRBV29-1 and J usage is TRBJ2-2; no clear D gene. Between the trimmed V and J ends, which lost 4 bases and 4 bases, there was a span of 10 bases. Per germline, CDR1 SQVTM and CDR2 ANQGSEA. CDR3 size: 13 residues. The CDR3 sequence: CSVGTTPTGELFF. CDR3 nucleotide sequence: TGCAGCGTTGGTACTACCCCCACCGGGGAGCTGTTTTTT.

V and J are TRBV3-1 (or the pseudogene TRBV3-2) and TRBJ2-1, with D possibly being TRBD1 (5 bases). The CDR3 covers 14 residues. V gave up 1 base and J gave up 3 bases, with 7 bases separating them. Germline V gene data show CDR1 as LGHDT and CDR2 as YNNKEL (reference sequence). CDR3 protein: CASSQGTNYNEQFF. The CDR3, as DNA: TGTGCCAGCAGCCAAGGGACAAACTACAATGAGCAGTTCTTC.

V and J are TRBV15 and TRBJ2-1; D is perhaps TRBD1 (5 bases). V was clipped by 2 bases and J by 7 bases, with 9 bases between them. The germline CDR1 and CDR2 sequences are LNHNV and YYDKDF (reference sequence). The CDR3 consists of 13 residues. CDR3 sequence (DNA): TGTGCCACCAGCAGACAGGGTCGGAATGAGCAGTTCTTC. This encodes CATSRQGRNEQFF.

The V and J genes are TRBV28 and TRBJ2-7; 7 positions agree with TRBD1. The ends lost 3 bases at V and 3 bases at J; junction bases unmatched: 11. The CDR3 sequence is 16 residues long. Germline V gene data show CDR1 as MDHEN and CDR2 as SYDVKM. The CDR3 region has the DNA TGTGCCAGCAGTTTGCGACAGGGAAAAGGCGGCTACGAGCAGTACTTC. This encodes CASSLRQGKGGYEQYF. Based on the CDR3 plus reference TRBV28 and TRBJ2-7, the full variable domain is DVKVTQSSRYLVKRTGEKVFLECVQDMDHENMFWYRQDPGLGLRLIYFSYDVKMKEKGDIPEGYSVSREKKERFSLILESASTNQTSMYLCASSLRQGKGGYEQYFGPGTRLTVT.

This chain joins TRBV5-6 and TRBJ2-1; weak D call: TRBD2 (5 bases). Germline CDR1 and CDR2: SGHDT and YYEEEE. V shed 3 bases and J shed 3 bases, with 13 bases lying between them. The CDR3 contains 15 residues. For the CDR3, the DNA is TGTGCCAGCAGCTCCACTAGGGCAAACTACAATGAGCAGTTCTTC. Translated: CASSSTRANYNEQFF.

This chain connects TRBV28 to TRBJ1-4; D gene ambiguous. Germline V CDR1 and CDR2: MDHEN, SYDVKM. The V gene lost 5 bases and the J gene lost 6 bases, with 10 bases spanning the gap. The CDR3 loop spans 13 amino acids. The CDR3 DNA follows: TGTGCCAGCAGTCTCCGGTATCATGAAAAACTGTTTTTT. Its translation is CASSLRYHEKLFF.